These 23 T cell receptor beta chains were sequenced from one sample in a study of naive CD8 T cells in extremely preterm neonates. Samples were taken at extremely preterm deliveries at roughly 23-28 weeks of gestation. General study results and limits: Relative to older groups, preterm infants had shorter, less trimmed CDR3s with fewer N additions.

Clones were read by immunoSEQ multiplex PCR, and TCRdb kept only the in-frame ones, dropping some. The sample consists of around 23,000 clones, around 88% of them appearing once. Their antigens remain unidentified. The material sequenced was naive CD8+ T cells from cord blood. The receptors here all came from a boy who was born preterm.

This clone occurred once. The V and J genes are TRBV6-1 and TRBJ2-5; TRBD1 is a possible D gene (5 bases). Looked up from germline, CDR1 is MNHNS and CDR2 is SASEGT. Deletions cut 4 bases from V and 2 bases from J, with 5 bases between. The CDR3 covers 12 residues. CDR3 DNA sequence: TGTGCCAGCAGTGCAGGGCAAGAGACCCAGTACTTC. This codes for CASSAGQETQYF.

This clone is a singleton in its sample. The V gene is TRBV19, the J gene TRBJ2-7, with D perhaps TRBD1 (6 bases). CDR3 length: 13 amino acids. The germline V gene encodes CDR1 LNHDA and CDR2 SQIVND (reference sequence). Deletions cut 4 bases from V and 2 bases from J, with 9 bases between. The CDR3 DNA is TGTGCCAGTAGTAGGGACAAAACCTACGAGCAGTACTTC. Translated, it gives CASSRDKTYEQYF.

This rearrangement joins TRBV5-4 to TRBJ2-3, with no clear D. The CDR3 spans 15 residues. With 0 bases removed from V and 1 base from J, the gap between germline ends came to 9 bases. Per germline, CDR1 SGHNT and CDR2 YYREEE (reference sequence). The CDR3 protein is CASSLGLDRTDTQYF. CDR3 nucleotide sequence: TGTGCCAGCAGCTTGGGTCTAGACCGCACAGATACGCAGTATTTT.

The V call is TRBV10-1, the J call TRBJ1-2; possible D gene TRBD1, 5 bases. Germline-derived CDR1 and CDR2 are WNHNN and SYGVQD (reference sequence). The CDR3 is 13 residues long. The V and J ends lost 0 bases and 3 bases respectively, with 5 bases between them. CDR3 in amino acids: CASSESGHYGYTF. CDR3 DNA sequence: TGCGCCAGCAGTGAGTCGGGACACTATGGCTACACCTTC.

This chain uses TRBV29-1 with TRBJ2-7; D unclear. The CDR3 has 13 residues. Trimming shortened V by 0 bases and J by 0 bases, and 6 bases separated the two germline ends. Germline CDR1 SQVTM, CDR2 ANQGSEA. The chain's CDR3 is CSVEDHNSYEQYF. DNA of the CDR3: TGCAGCGTTGAAGATCACAACTCCTACGAGCAGTACTTC.

Concerning this clone: At one end, the junction sequence differs from germline, possibly due to a read error. Different DNA sequences within this sample yield the same CDR3. The V gene is TRBV9, the J gene TRBJ2-5, with TRBD1 matching over 8 bases. This CDR3 spans 14 amino acids. The germline CDR1 and CDR2 sequences are SGDLS and YYNGEE. The CDR3 DNA sequence: TGTGCCAGCAGCCCGGCAGGGGGCGGGGAGACTCAGTACTTC. Translated, it gives CASSPAGGGETQYF.

V gene TRBV29-1 combines with J gene TRBJ1-1; D is unresolved. CDR3 size: 10 residues. The V end lost 4 bases, the J end lost 1 base, and 1 base lay between the germline ends. Germline V CDR1 and CDR2: SQVTM, ANQGSEA. For the CDR3, the DNA is TGCAGCGTTGGGAACACTGAAGCTTTCTTT. Its translation is CSVGNTEAFF.

This chain connects TRBV4-3 to TRBJ2-1, with TRBD2 identical over 12 bases. After removal of 0 bases from V and 7 bases from J, the junction contained 1 base not matched to a gene. Germline values: CDR1 LGHNA, CDR2 YSLEER. The CDR3 is 15 amino acids. The CDR3, as DNA: TGCGCCAGCAGCCAAGATGGGACTAGCGGGAATGAGCAGTTCTTC. Translated, it gives CASSQDGTSGNEQFF.

The rearrangement links TRBV6-5 to TRBJ2-6; no definite D call. The CDR3 is made up of 14 amino acids. With 0 bases removed from V and 4 bases from J, the gap between germline ends came to 4 bases. Germline lookup yields CDR1 MNHEY and CDR2 SVGAGI. The CDR3 DNA reads as TGTGCCAGCAGTTACTCGAGGGGGGCCAACGTCCTGACTTTC. It codes for CASSYSRGANVLTF.

The chain employs TRBV13 and TRBJ1-3; D call uncertain. The CDR3 loop spans 16 amino acids. Germline assignment: CDR1 PRHDT and CDR2 FYEKMQ (reference sequence). V shed 1 base and J shed 0 bases, with 10 bases lying between them. CDR3 coding DNA: TGTGCCAGCAGCTTAGCCGGCCCTGGCTCTGGAAACACCATATATTTT. Translation: CASSLAGPGSGNTIYF.

V and J are TRBV9 and TRBJ1-1; D remains ambiguous. The CDR3 length is 13 residues. V was shortened by 0 bases and J by 3 bases, with 6 bases between the two germline ends. CDR1 is SGDLS and CDR2 is YYNGEE in the germline V gene. In nucleotides, the CDR3 is TGTGCCAGCAGCGTAGTAGAATACACTGAAGCTTTCTTT. It encodes CASSVVEYTEAFF.

This clone has only a few counts. Other DNA sequences in the same sample also yield this CDR3. The genes are TRBV20-1 and TRBJ2-7; the D is unclear. Germline values: CDR1 DFQATT, CDR2 SNEGSKA (reference sequence). V lost 0 bases and J 3 bases, leaving 3 bases between the germline ends. The CDR3 is made up of 11 amino acids. The DNA of the CDR3 is TGCAGTGCTAGAGACTACTACGAGCAGTACTTC. Protein: CSARDYYEQYF.

The CDR3 DNA sequence: TGTGCCAGCAGCCTAAACAGGGCTTATGGCTACACCTTC. It is translated as CASSLNRAYGYTF. The rearrangement links TRBV13 to TRBJ1-2, with D possibly matching TRBD1 (6 bases). Per the germline V gene, CDR1 is PRHDT and CDR2 is FYEKMQ (reference sequence). Trimming stripped 5 bases from V and 5 bases from J, with 12 bases between. The CDR3 has 13 amino acids.

The rearrangement links TRBV6-5 to TRBJ2-1, with 14 positions matching TRBD2. After removal of 0 bases from V and 9 bases from J, the junction contained 1 base not matched to a gene. Germline lookup yields CDR1 MNHEY and CDR2 SVGAGI. The CDR3 covers 15 residues. The DNA of the CDR3 is TGTGCCAGCAGTTACTCCGGGACTAGCGGGGGTGAGCAGTTCTTC. Translating it yields CASSYSGTSGGEQFF.

The chain carries TRBV4-3 and TRBJ2-5, with no clear D. Trimming cost V 0 bases and J 1 base, with 12 bases left between them. Germline V gene lookup returns CDR1 LGHNA and CDR2 YSLEER. The CDR3 sequence is 16 residues long. The CDR3 protein is CASSQDRTFPQETQYF. CDR3 DNA: TGCGCCAGCAGCCAAGACAGAACCTTCCCCCAAGAGACCCAGTACTTC.

This clone was detected only once. The V gene is TRBV5-5, the J gene TRBJ2-7; possible D gene TRBD1, 6 bases. The V end was cut by 0 bases, the J end by 4 bases, with 11 bases between. CDR1 is SGHKS, CDR2 YYEKEE, per germline (reference sequence). The CDR3 extends over 14 amino acids. As DNA, the CDR3 is TGTGCCAGCAGCTTGGCCCCGGGACAATACGAGCAGTACTTC. As protein: CASSLAPGQYEQYF.

The chain combines TRBV6-5 with TRBJ2-3, with a tentative D call TRBD1 (5 bases). Germline assignment: CDR1 MNHEY and CDR2 SVGAGI. This CDR3 is 11 amino acids long. V lost 9 bases and J lost 1, with 5 bases in between. CDR3 sequence reads: CARQGTDTQYF. CDR3 nucleotide sequence: TGTGCCAGACAGGGCACAGATACGCAGTATTTT.

The sample holds a few counts of this clone. CDR3 protein: CSARTGYGYTF. In nucleotides, the CDR3 is TGCAGTGCTAGGACAGGGTATGGCTACACCTTC. The chain has TRBV20-1 and TRBJ1-2, with TRBD1 matching 7 bases. The CDR3 runs to 11 residues. CDR1 is DFQATT and CDR2 is SNEGSKA in the germline V gene (reference sequence). J gave up 5 bases and V 3 bases, and 0 bases lay outside the gene matches.

As DNA, the CDR3 is TGTGCCAGCAGCCAAGGGAACACTGAAGCTTTCTTT. This translates into CASSQGNTEAFF. The rearrangement uses TRBV14 and TRBJ1-1; D unresolved. There are 12 residues in the CDR3. The germline V gene encodes CDR1 SGHDN and CDR2 FVKESK. Trimming stripped 1 base from V and 1 base from J, with 1 base between.

The rearrangement links TRBV7-6 to TRBJ2-2, with 14 bases aligning to TRBD2. This CDR3 has 16 amino acids. Germline loops: CDR1 SGHVS, CDR2 FNYEAQ. V was pared by 5 bases and J by 4 bases, with 3 bases of the junction left unmatched. CDR3 DNA sequence: TGTGCCAGCAGCCCTGGACTAGCGGGGGGCACCGGGGAGCTGTTTTTT. The encoded protein is CASSPGLAGGTGELFF.

This chain uses TRBV27 with TRBJ1-6; D might be TRBD1 (6 bases). The CDR3 has 14 residues. V was trimmed by 5 bases and J by 4 bases, leaving 9 bases between them. Germline CDR1 reads MNHEY; CDR2 reads SMNVEV (reference sequence). CDR3: CASSPGQYNSPLHF. As DNA, the CDR3 is TGTGCCAGCAGTCCGGGACAATATAATTCACCCCTCCACTTT.

This clone was counted between two and nine times. V usage is TRBV4-2 and J usage is TRBJ1-5, with D unclear. This CDR3 comprises 15 residues. Trimming took 4 bases from V and 1 from J, leaving 11 bases between them. From germline, CDR1 is LGHNA and CDR2 YNFKEQ. The CDR3 protein is CASSPRHGSNQPQHF. In DNA, the CDR3 is TGTGCCAGCAGCCCCAGACACGGCAGCAATCAGCCCCAGCATTTT.

This clone appeared a single time. The chain links TRBV6-6 to TRBJ1-2, with TRBD1 identical over 7 bases. V shed 2 bases, J shed 4 bases, and the junction held 4 bases outside the gene matches. CDR3 length: 14 amino acids. CDR1 and CDR2 from the germline V gene are MNHNY and SVGAGI (reference sequence). The CDR3 bases are TGTGCCAGCAGTTACGGGACAGAGCTCTATGGCTACACCTTC. It yields the protein CASSYGTELYGYTF.